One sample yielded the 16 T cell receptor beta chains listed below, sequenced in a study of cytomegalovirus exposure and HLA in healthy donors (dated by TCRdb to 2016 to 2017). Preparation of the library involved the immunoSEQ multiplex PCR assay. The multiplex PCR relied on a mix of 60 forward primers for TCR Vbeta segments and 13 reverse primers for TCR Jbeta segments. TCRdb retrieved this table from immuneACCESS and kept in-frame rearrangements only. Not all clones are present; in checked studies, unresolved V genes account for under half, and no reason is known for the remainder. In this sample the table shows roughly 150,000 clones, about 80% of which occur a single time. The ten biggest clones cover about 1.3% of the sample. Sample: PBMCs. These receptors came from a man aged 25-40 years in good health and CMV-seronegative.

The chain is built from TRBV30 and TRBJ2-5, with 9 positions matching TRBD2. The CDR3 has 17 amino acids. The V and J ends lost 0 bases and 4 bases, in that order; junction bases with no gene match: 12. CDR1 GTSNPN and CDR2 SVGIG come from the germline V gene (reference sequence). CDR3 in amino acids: CAWSVGSGRVWGETQYF. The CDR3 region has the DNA TGTGCCTGGAGTGTTGGTAGCGGGAGAGTTTGGGGAGAGACCCAGTACTTC.

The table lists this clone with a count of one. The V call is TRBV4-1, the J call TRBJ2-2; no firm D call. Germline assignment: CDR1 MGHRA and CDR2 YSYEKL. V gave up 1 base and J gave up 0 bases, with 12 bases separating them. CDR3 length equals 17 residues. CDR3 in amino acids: CASSQGGADSNTGELFF. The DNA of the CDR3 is TGCGCCAGCAGCCAAGGAGGTGCGGATTCGAACACCGGGGAGCTGTTTTTT.

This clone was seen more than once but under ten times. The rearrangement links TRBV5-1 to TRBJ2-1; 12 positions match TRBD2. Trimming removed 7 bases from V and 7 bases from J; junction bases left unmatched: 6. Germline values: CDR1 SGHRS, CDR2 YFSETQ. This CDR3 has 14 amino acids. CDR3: CASERTSGMNEQFF. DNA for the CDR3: TGCGCCAGCGAAAGGACTAGCGGGATGAATGAGCAGTTCTTC.

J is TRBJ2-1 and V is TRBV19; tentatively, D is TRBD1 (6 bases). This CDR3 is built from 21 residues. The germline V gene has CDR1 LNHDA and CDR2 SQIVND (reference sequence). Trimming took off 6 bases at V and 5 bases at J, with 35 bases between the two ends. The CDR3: CASSANRVVPSQIRNNNEQFF. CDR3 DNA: TGTGCCAGTAGCGCCAACAGGGTCGTTCCCTCCCAGATTCGGAATAACAATGAGCAGTTCTTC.

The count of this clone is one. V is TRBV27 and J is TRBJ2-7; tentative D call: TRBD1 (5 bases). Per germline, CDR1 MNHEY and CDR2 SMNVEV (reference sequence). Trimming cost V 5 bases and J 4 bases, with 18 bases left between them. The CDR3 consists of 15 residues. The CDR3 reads CASSPKTAYFYEQYF. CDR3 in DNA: TGTGCCAGCAGTCCTAAGACAGCATATTTTTACGAGCAGTACTTC.

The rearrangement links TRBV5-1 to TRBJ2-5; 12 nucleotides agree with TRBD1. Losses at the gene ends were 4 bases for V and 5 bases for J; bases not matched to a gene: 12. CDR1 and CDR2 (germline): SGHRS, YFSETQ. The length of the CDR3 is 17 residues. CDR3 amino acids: CASSRAPGQGAWETQYF. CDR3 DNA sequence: TGCGCCAGCAGCCGAGCTCCGGGACAGGGGGCGTGGGAGACCCAGTACTTC. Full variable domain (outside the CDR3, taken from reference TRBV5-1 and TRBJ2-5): KAGVTQTPRYLIKTRGQQVTLSCSPISGHRSVSWYQQTPGQGLQFLFEYFSETQRNKGNFPGRFSGRQFSNSRSEMNVSTLELGDSALYLCASSRAPGQGAWETQYFGPGTRLLVL.

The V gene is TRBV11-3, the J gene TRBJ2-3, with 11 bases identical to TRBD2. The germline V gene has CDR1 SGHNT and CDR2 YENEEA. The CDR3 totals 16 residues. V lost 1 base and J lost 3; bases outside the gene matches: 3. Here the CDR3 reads CASSLGLAGGTDTQYF. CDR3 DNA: TGTGCCAGCAGCTTAGGGCTAGCGGGAGGAACAGATACGCAGTATTTT.

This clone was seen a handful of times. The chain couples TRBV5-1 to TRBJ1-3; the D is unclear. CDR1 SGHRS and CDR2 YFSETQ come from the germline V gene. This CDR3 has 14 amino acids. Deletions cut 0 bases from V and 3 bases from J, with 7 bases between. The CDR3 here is CASSLAQDGNTIYF. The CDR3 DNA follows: TGCGCCAGCAGCTTGGCTCAGGATGGAAACACCATATATTTT.

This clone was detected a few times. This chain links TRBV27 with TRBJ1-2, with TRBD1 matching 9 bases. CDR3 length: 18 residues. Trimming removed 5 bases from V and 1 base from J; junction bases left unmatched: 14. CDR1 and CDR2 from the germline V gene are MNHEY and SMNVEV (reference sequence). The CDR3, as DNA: TGTGCCAGCAGTACTAGACTCCGGGACAGGGTAGATAACTATGGCTACACCTTC. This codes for CASSTRLRDRVDNYGYTF.

CDR3 DNA sequence: TGTGCCAGCAGCTTAGTTGGGGGGGTGGCTGGTGAGCAGTTCTTC. This encodes CASSLVGGVAGEQFF. The chain joins TRBV7-9 to TRBJ2-1; 7 bases line up with TRBD2. The CDR3 consists of 15 residues. Trimming at V came to 1 base and at J to 9 bases, leaving 9 bases not matched to a gene. Per germline, CDR1 SEHNR and CDR2 FQNEAQ (reference sequence).

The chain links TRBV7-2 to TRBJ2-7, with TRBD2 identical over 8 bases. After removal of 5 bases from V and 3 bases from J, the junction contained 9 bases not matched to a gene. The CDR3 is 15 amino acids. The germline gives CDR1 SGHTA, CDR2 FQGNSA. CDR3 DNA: TGTGCCAGCAGCCCCTCCGGCGGGGGGTACTACGAGCAGTACTTC. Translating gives CASSPSGGGYYEQYF. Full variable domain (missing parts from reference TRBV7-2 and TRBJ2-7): GAGVSQSPSNKVTEKGKDVELRCDPISGHTALYWYRQSLGQGLEFLIYFQGNSAPDKSGLPSDRFSAERTGGSVSTLTIQRTQQEDSAVYLCASSPSGGGYYEQYFGPGTRLTVT.

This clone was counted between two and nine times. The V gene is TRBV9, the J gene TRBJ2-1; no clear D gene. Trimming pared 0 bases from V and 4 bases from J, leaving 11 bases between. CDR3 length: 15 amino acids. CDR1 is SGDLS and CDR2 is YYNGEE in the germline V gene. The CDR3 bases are TGTGCCAGCAGCGTAGATGCTAGGTGGTACAATGAGCAGTTCTTC. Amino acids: CASSVDARWYNEQFF.

This CDR3 reads CASSQETGTGLVQPQHF. The CDR3 bases are TGTGCCAGCAGCCAGGAAACCGGGACAGGACTTGTTCAGCCCCAGCATTTT. The chain recombines TRBV4-2 with TRBJ1-5; 8 bases align to TRBD1. V gave up 3 bases and J gave up 6 bases; unmatched junction bases: 13. From germline, CDR1 is LGHNA and CDR2 YNFKEQ. CDR3 length: 17 residues.

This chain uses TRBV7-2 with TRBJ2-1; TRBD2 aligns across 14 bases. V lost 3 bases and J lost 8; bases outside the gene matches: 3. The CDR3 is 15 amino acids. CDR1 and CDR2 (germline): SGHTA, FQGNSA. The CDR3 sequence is CASSFMTSGRDEQFF. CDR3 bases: TGTGCCAGCAGCTTCATGACTAGCGGGAGGGATGAGCAGTTCTTC.

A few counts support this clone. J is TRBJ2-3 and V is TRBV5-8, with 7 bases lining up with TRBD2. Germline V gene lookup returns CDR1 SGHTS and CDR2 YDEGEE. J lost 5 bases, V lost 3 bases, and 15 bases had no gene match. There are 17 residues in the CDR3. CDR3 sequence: CASSSGEGSNTGDTQYF. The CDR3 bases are TGTGCCAGCAGCTCCGGGGAGGGGTCCAATACGGGAGATACGCAGTATTTT.

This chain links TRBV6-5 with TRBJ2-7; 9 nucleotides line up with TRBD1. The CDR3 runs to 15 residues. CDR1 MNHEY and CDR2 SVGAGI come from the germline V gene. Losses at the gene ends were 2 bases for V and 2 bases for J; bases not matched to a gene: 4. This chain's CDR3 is CASSYRTGATYEQYF. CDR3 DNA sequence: TGTGCCAGCAGTTACCGGACAGGGGCAACCTACGAGCAGTACTTC.